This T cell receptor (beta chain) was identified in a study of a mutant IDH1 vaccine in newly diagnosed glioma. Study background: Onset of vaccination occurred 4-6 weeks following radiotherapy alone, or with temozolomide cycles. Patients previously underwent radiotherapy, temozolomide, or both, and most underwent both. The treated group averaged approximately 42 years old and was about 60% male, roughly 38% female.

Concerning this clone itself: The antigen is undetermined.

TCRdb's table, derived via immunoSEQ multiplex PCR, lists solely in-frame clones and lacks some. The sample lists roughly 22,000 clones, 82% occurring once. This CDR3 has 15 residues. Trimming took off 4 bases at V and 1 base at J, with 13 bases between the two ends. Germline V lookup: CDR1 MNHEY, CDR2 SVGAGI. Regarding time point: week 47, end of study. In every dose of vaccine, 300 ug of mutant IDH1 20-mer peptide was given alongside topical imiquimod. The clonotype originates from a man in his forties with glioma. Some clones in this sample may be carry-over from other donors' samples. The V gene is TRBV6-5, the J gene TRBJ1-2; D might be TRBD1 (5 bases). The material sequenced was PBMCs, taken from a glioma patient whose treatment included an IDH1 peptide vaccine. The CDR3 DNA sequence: TGTGCCAGCAGTTCCCCCTGGGGGGGTAACTATGGCTACACCTTC. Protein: CASSSPWGGNYGYTF.